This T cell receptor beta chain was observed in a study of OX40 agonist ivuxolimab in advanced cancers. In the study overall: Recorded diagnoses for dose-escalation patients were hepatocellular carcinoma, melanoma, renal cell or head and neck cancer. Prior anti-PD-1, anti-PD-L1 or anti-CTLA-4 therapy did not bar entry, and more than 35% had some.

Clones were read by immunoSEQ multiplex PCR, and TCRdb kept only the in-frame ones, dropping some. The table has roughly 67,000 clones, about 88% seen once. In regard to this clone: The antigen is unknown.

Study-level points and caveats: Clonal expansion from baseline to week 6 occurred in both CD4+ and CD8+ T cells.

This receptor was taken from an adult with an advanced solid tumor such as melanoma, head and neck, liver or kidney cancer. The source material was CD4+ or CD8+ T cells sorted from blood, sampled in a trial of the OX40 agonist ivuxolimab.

The CDR3 loop is CASSPWGGSGETQYF. DNA for the CDR3: TGCGCCAGCAGCCCGTGGGGCGGATCCGGAGAGACCCAGTACTTC. The chain links TRBV4-3 to TRBJ2-5, with D possibly being TRBD1 (5 bases). Germline V gives CDR1 LGHNA, CDR2 YSLEER. V lost 4 bases to trimming and J lost 4 bases, with 16 bases between them. There are 15 residues in the CDR3.